Following are 7 T cell receptor beta chains from one sample sequenced in a study of PD-L1 blockade in urothelial cancer. Documented time point: pretreatment peripheral blood. Measured with immunoSEQ multiplex PCR; TCRdb has only the in-frame clones, and not every one. The sample has tens of thousands of clones, over 75% seen once. This sample comprised PBMCs, obtained around atezolizumab (anti-PD-L1) treatment. The receptor set was obtained from a man in his sixties with urothelial cancer.

V and J are TRBV15 and TRBJ1-5; TRBD1 matches 7 bases. This CDR3 spans 15 amino acids. Trimming at V came to 4 bases and at J to 6 bases, leaving 9 bases not matched to a gene. In germline, CDR1 is LNHNV, CDR2 YYDKDF (reference sequence). The CDR3 sequence: CATSTTKTGSQPQHF. CDR3 DNA sequence: TGTGCCACCAGCACAACAAAGACAGGGTCTCAGCCCCAGCATTTT.

This chain links TRBV5-1 with TRBJ2-3; TRBD1 agrees at 10 bases. With V trimmed by 4 bases and J by 1 base, 6 bases remained unmatched. Germline V gives CDR1 SGHRS, CDR2 YFSETQ. The CDR3 has 16 residues. The CDR3 sequence: CASSLSGTGGTDTQYF. CDR3 DNA sequence: TGCGCCAGCAGCCTCAGCGGGACAGGGGGCACAGATACGCAGTATTTT.

This clone was counted once. J is TRBJ2-4 and V is TRBV30; D might be TRBD1 (5 bases). CDR1 is GTSNPN, CDR2 SVGIG, per germline (reference sequence). The V and J ends lost 2 bases and 8 bases respectively, with 13 bases between them. The CDR3 is made up of 13 amino acids. The CDR3 nucleotides read TGTGCCTGGAGTCCTGAGTTAGGGGACATTCAGTACTTC. Protein: CAWSPELGDIQYF.

This clone was found a few times. The V gene is TRBV7-8, the J gene TRBJ2-1; no clear D. The CDR3 spans 14 residues. The germline V and J ends were trimmed by 1 base and 6 bases, with 10 bases remaining between them. Germline V CDR1 and CDR2: SGHVS, FQNEAQ. Here the CDR3 DNA reads TGTGCCAGCAGCTTAGAAAGAGATCTCAATGAGCAGTTCTTC. Its protein is CASSLERDLNEQFF.

This chain joins TRBV5-1 and TRBJ2-2; no firm D call. V dropped 0 bases and J dropped 0 bases, with 6 bases sitting between them. CDR1 and CDR2 (germline): SGHRS, YFSETQ. CDR3 length: 15 amino acids. The CDR3 loop reads CASSLVSANTGELFF. The CDR3 DNA follows: TGCGCCAGCAGCTTGGTGTCGGCGAACACCGGGGAGCTGTTTTTT.

The gene calls are TRBV4-1 and TRBJ2-4, with a weak D call TRBD2 (7 bases). V was clipped by 2 bases and J by 0 bases, with 14 bases between them. This CDR3 spans 17 amino acids. Per the germline V gene, CDR1 is MGHRA and CDR2 is YSYEKL. CDR3 in DNA: TGCGCCAGCAGCCAACTAAGGGGGGGGGAAGCCAAAAACATTCAGTACTTC. Translating gives CASSQLRGGEAKNIQYF.

This chain joins TRBV5-1 and TRBJ1-4, with TRBD1 matching over 9 bases. Germline V gene lookup returns CDR1 SGHRS and CDR2 YFSETQ. The CDR3 is made up of 18 amino acids. V lost 5 bases to trimming and J lost 7 bases; unmatched junction nucleotides: 18. The CDR3 protein is CASRRRRTGGFFGEKLFF. The CDR3 region has the DNA TGCGCCAGCAGAAGGAGGCGAACAGGGGGCTTTTTCGGTGAAAAACTGTTTTTT. The full variable domain, its missing parts supplied by reference TRBV5-1 and TRBJ1-4, is KAGVTQTPRYLIKTRGQQVTLSCSPISGHRSVSWYQQTPGQGLQFLFEYFSETQRNKGNFPGRFSGRQFSNSRSEMNVSTLELGDSALYLCASRRRRTGGFFGEKLFFGSGTQLSVL.